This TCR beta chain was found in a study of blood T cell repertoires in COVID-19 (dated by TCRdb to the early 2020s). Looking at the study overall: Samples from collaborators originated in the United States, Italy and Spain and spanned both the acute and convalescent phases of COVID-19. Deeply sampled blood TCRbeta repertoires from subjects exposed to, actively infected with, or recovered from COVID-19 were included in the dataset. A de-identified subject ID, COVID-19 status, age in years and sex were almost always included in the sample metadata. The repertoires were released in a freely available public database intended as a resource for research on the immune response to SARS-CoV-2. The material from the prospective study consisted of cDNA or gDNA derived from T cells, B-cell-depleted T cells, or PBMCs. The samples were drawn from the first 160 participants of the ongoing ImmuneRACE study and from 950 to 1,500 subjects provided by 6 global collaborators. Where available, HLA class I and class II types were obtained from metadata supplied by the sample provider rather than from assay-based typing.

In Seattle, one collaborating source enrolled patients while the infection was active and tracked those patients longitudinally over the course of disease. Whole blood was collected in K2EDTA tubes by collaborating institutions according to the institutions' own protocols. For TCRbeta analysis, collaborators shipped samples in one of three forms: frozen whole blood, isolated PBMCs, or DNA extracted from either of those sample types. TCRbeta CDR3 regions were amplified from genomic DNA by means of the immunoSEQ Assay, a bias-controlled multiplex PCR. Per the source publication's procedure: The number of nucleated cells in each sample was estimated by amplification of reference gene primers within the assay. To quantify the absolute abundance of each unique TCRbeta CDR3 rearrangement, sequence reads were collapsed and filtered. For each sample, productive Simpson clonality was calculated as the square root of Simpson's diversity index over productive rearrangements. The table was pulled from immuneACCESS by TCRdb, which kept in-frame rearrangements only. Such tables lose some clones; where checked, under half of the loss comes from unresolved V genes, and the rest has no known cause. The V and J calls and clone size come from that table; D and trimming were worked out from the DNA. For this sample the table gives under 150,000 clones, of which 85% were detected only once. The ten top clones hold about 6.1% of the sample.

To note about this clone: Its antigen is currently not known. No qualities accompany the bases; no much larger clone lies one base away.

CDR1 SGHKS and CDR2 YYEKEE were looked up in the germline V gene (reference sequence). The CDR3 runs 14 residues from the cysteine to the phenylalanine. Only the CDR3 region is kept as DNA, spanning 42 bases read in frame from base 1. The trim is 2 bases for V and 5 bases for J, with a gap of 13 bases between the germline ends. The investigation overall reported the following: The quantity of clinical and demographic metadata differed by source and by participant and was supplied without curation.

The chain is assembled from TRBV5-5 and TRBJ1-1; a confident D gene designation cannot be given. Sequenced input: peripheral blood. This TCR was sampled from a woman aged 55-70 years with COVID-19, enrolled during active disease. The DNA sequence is TGTGCCAGCAGCTTCAGACCGGCGGGGACTGAAGCTTTCTTT. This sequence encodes CASSFRPAGTEAFF.